These 21 T cell receptor beta chains originate from one sample sequenced in a study of OX40 agonist ivuxolimab in advanced cancers. TCRdb's table, derived via immunoSEQ multiplex PCR, lists solely in-frame clones and lacks some. Here the sample spans 66,000 or so clones, roughly 85% being singletons. Source: CD4+ or CD8+ T cells sorted from blood, taken in a trial of the OX40 agonist ivuxolimab. The receptors come from an adult with an advanced solid tumor such as melanoma, head and neck, liver or kidney cancer.

This rearrangement joins TRBV2 to TRBJ2-1, with a weak D call TRBD2 (6 bases). The CDR3 totals 14 residues. V was shortened by 5 bases and J by 15 bases, with 23 bases between the two germline ends. Germline CDR1 and CDR2: SNHLY and FYNNEI. CDR3 bases: TGTGCCAGCAGTTTTGCCGCCTTGTTACTAGCCCGGTTCTTC. Its protein product is CASSFAALLLARFF.

CDR3 residues: CASSQDESGFTTDTQYF. The CDR3 DNA reads TGCGCCAGCAGCCAAGATGAGAGCGGATTCACCACAGATACGCAGTATTTT. The J gene is TRBJ2-3, the V gene TRBV4-1; tentatively, D is TRBD2 (5 bases). The ends were cut back, 0 bases at V and 2 bases at J, with 15 bases in the middle. CDR3 length: 17 amino acids. Germline CDR1 reads MGHRA; CDR2 reads YSYEKL.

This clone has just one count. The chain recombines TRBV9 with TRBJ1-1, with 7 positions matching TRBD1. Losses at the gene ends were 0 bases for V and 5 bases for J; bases not matched to a gene: 7. Germline CDR1 and CDR2: SGDLS and YYNGEE. The CDR3 is 15 amino acids. The CDR3 is CASSVGPGGNTEAFF. The CDR3, as DNA: TGTGCCAGCAGCGTAGGCCCAGGGGGTAATACTGAAGCTTTCTTT.

This clone was observed once. The chain employs TRBV5-5 and TRBJ2-1, with 10 nucleotides matching TRBD1. Germline V lookup: CDR1 SGHKS, CDR2 YYEKEE (reference sequence). The junction had 3 bases not matched to a gene; V was cut back by 0 bases and J by 6 bases. The CDR3 has 15 amino acids. In DNA, the CDR3 is TGTGCCAGCAGCTTGGTGGGACAGGGGTTCAATGAGCAGTTCTTC. The encoded protein is CASSLVGQGFNEQFF.

The V and J genes are TRBV6-5 and TRBJ2-6; D is ambiguous. Germline V gene data show CDR1 as MNHEY and CDR2 as SVGAGI. This CDR3 contains 14 residues. With 4 bases removed from V and 4 bases from J, the gap between germline ends came to 8 bases. The CDR3 DNA is TGTGCCAGCAGTTCAACCCCCGGGGCCAACGTCCTGACTTTC. It codes for CASSSTPGANVLTF.

The V gene is TRBV14, the J gene TRBJ2-7; D is uncertain. V lost 5 bases to trimming and J lost 6 bases, with 14 bases between them. This CDR3 contains 13 residues. Per germline, CDR1 SGHDN and CDR2 FVKESK. The CDR3 nucleotides are TGTGCCAGCAGCTCCCACCCCGGTGGCGAGCAGTACTTC. Residues: CASSSHPGGEQYF.

This CDR3 is CASSVGSFGEQFF. The CDR3 coding sequence is TGTGCCAGCAGCGTAGGCTCCTTTGGTGAGCAGTTCTTC. The chain couples TRBV9 to TRBJ2-1; D remains unclear. V dropped 0 bases and J dropped 9 bases, with 10 bases sitting between them. Per the germline V gene, CDR1 is SGDLS and CDR2 is YYNGEE. The CDR3 contains 13 residues. The whole variable domain, filled in from reference TRBV9 and TRBJ2-1, reads DSGVTQTPKHLITATGQRVTLRCSPRSGDLSVYWYQQSLDQGLQFLIQYYNGEERAKGNILERFSAQQFPDLHSELNLSSLELGDSALYFCASSVGSFGEQFFGPGTRLTVL.

V is TRBV11-2 and J is TRBJ2-5; TRBD2 is a possible D gene (7 bases). Between the trimmed V and J ends, which lost 0 bases and 4 bases, there was a span of 15 bases. Germline V gives CDR1 SGHAT, CDR2 FQNNGV. The CDR3 extends over 16 amino acids. The DNA of the CDR3 is TGTGCCAGCAGCTTAGAAAGTAGGGGGGGCGCAGAGACCCAGTACTTC. Translating it yields CASSLESRGGAETQYF.

This sequence joins TRBV27 and TRBJ2-7; 11 nucleotides agree with TRBD1. CDR3 length: 15 residues. V lost 2 bases, J lost 2 bases, and 2 bases stayed unmatched. CDR1 is MNHEY and CDR2 is SMNVEV in the germline V gene (reference sequence). The CDR3 here is CASSLKDRGPYEQYF. CDR3 coding DNA: TGTGCCAGCAGTTTAAAGGACAGGGGGCCCTACGAGCAGTACTTC.

The V and J genes are TRBV5-1 and TRBJ2-7; 8 bases agree with TRBD1. Germline values: CDR1 SGHRS, CDR2 YFSETQ. The CDR3 length is 17 residues. V gave up 4 bases and J gave up 2 bases; unmatched junction bases: 14. As DNA, the CDR3 is TGCGCCAGCAGCATTGATGGGAAGACAGGGGTTCCCTACGAGCAGTACTTC. Translated, it gives CASSIDGKTGVPYEQYF.

The chain carries TRBV19 and TRBJ2-2; 8 nucleotides match TRBD2. The CDR3 runs 16 residues. In germline, CDR1 is LNHDA, CDR2 SQIVND (reference sequence). The V and J ends lost 10 bases and 4 bases, in that order; junction bases with no gene match: 14. The CDR3: CATKTWSGRVTGELFF. The CDR3 DNA reads as TGTGCCACGAAGACCTGGAGCGGGAGAGTCACCGGGGAGCTGTTTTTT.

The chain is built from TRBV7-3 and TRBJ2-7, with TRBD1 identical over 10 bases. There are 13 residues in the CDR3. The germline V gene encodes CDR1 SGHTA and CDR2 FQGTGA. The V segment lost 5 bases and the J segment 5 bases; nucleotides outside the gene matches: 3. CDR3 sequence reads: CASSRDRGHEQYF. The CDR3 DNA sequence: TGTGCCAGCAGCAGGGACAGGGGCCACGAGCAGTACTTC.

This clone appeared once. The gene calls are TRBV18 and TRBJ2-1; TRBD1 is a possible D gene (7 bases). V was clipped by 1 base and J by 8 bases, with 15 bases between them. This CDR3 is built from 15 residues. Germline-derived CDR1 and CDR2 are KGHSH and LQKENI. The CDR3 sequence: CASSPLPGGGDEQFF. The CDR3, as DNA: TGTGCCAGCTCACCACTCCCAGGGGGAGGCGATGAGCAGTTCTTC. The full variable domain, in which reference TRBV18 and TRBJ2-1 provide the parts outside the CDR3, is NAGVMQNPRHLVRRRGQEARLRCSPMKGHSHVYWYRQLPEEGLKFMVYLQKENIIDESGMPKERFSAEFPKEGPSILRIQQVVRGDSAAYFCASSPLPGGGDEQFFGPGTRLTVL.

This clone has only a few counts. The chain joins TRBV7-9 to TRBJ2-2; TRBD2 is a possible D gene (5 bases). The germline V gene has CDR1 SEHNR and CDR2 FQNEAQ (reference sequence). The length of the CDR3 is 14 residues. With 5 bases removed from V and 4 bases from J, the gap between germline ends came to 11 bases. The CDR3 reads CASSPSGSTGELFF. The CDR3 nucleotides read TGTGCCAGCAGCCCCAGCGGAAGCACCGGGGAGCTGTTTTTT.

This clone is a singleton in its sample. CDR3 in DNA: TGTGCCAGCACTGGGCTGGGGAAAGAGATGAACACTGAAGCTTTCTTT. Translated, it gives CASTGLGKEMNTEAFF. The chain couples TRBV27 to TRBJ1-1, with unresolved D. V lost 7 bases and J 0 bases, leaving 18 bases between the germline ends. CDR3 length: 16 residues. The germline V gene encodes CDR1 MNHEY and CDR2 SMNVEV (reference sequence).

The gene calls are TRBV28 and TRBJ2-7; 10 bases map to TRBD1. This CDR3 spans 12 amino acids. Germline V gene sequence: CDR1 MDHEN, CDR2 SYDVKM. V shed 7 bases and J 12 bases; nucleotides not matched to a gene: 9. The CDR3 sequence is CASNPDRGAWYF. The DNA for the CDR3 is TGTGCCAGCAATCCGGACAGGGGGGCCTGGTACTTC.

This clone was seen just once. The rearrangement joins TRBV7-2 to TRBJ1-2; D not certain. This CDR3 spans 11 amino acids. Germline CDR1 is SGHTA and CDR2 is FQGNSA. Trimming cost V 3 bases and J 5 bases, with 4 bases left between them. The CDR3 reads CASSFLYGYTF. The CDR3 nucleotides are TGTGCCAGCAGCTTTCTATATGGCTACACCTTC.

V and J are TRBV7-2 and TRBJ1-1; 9 positions match TRBD1. Germline assignment: CDR1 SGHTA and CDR2 FQGNSA. Trimming at V came to 5 bases and at J to 4 bases, leaving 11 bases not matched to a gene. The CDR3 has 16 amino acids. CDR3 bases: TGTGCCAGCAGCCCGCGACAGGGGGGCAAGGGCACTGAAGCTTTCTTT. Protein: CASSPRQGGKGTEAFF.

This clone was observed once. This chain joins TRBV7-3 and TRBJ1-1; possible D gene TRBD1, 6 bases. In germline, CDR1 is SGHTA, CDR2 FQGTGA. V was clipped by 5 bases and J by 4 bases, with 14 bases between them. The CDR3 covers 14 residues. CDR3 in amino acids: CASSGSLQGTEAFF. For the CDR3, the DNA is TGTGCCAGCAGCGGGAGTTTACAGGGCACTGAAGCTTTCTTT.

This chain joins TRBV5-4 and TRBJ1-2; TRBD1 matches 7 bases. The CDR3 loop spans 16 amino acids. CDR1 and CDR2 from the germline V gene are SGHNT and YYREEE (reference sequence). The V gene end was trimmed by 4 bases and the J gene end by 4 bases; junction bases not matched to a gene: 13. CDR3: CASSPPVWTGLYGYTF. The CDR3 coding sequence is TGTGCCAGCAGCCCCCCGGTTTGGACAGGCCTCTATGGCTACACCTTC.

The chain couples TRBV19 to TRBJ2-7; D unresolved. CDR3 length equals 14 residues. Germline CDR1 is LNHDA and CDR2 is SQIVND (reference sequence). V was pared by 3 bases and J by 6 bases, with 15 bases between. DNA for the CDR3: TGTGCCAGTAGTATTGGGGTGAGCCTATCCGAGCAGTACTTC. Its translation: CASSIGVSLSEQYF.